This T cell receptor beta chain was sequenced for a study of cytomegalovirus exposure and HLA in healthy donors. Study as a whole: Early released data comprised 80 million to 100 million unique TCRs from HLA-typed donors.

As to this clone: Antigen specificity is unknown.

Germline V gives CDR1 KGHSH, CDR2 LQKENI. The CDR3 consists of 14 residues. The V end lost 2 bases, the J end lost 0 bases, and 5 bases lay between the germline ends. PCR employed 60 Vbeta and 13 Jbeta primers. Assay used: immunoSEQ multiplex PCR; TCRdb lists only in-frame clones, some missing. The sample holds about 140,000 clones, roughly 78% seen once. Findings and caveats of the study: Presence/absence analyses rested on an assumption that sequencing depth was roughly uniform across donors.

This chain links TRBV18 with TRBJ1-3, with D perhaps matching TRBD1 (5 bases). The sample taken for sequencing was PBMCs. This clonotype was obtained from a man aged 30 to 45 in good health. CDR3 nucleotides: TGTGCCAGCTCACCAGACAGCTCTGGAAACACCATATATTTT. Translating gives CASSPDSSGNTIYF.